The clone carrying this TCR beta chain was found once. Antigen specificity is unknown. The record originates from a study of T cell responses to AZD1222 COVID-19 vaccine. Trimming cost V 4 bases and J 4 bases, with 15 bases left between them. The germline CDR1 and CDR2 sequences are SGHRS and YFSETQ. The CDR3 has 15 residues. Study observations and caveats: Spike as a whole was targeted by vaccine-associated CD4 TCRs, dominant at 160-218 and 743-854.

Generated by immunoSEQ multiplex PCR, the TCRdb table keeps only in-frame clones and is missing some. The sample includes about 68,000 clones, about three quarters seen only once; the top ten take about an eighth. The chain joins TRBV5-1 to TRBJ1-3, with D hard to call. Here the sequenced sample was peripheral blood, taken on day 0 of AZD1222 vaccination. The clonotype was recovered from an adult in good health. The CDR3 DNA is TGCGCCAGCAGCCAAGACATAATCTCCGGAAACACCATATATTTT. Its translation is CASSQDIISGNTIYF.